This is a list of T cell receptor beta chains from one sample in a study of blood T cell repertoires in COVID-19. Libraries were prepared by immunoSEQ multiplex PCR; TCRdb keeps only in-frame clonotypes and omits some of them. The repertoire holds 250,000 to 350,000 clones, with 75% to 90% as singletons. Sequencing was carried out using peripheral blood. The source of these receptors is a woman aged 55-70 years with acute or convalescent COVID-19. CDR3s include the opening cysteine and the closing phenylalanine or tryptophan. The D gene is left open where the match is weak. Some rows mark clone size as missing; the rest say once, few, many or name a class of expanded clone.

>TRBJ2-7|-|TRBD2|TRBV19
TGTGCCAGTAGTGCGGGGGCCTACGAGCAGTACTTC
CASSAGAYEQYF
>TRBJ2-2|-|TRBD2|TRBV14
TGTGCCAGCAGCCCTCAAAGGATACTAGCGCAAAACACCGGGGAGCTGTTTTTT
CASSPQRILAQNTGELFF
>TRBJ1-1|-|TRBD1|TRBV29-1
TGCAGCGTTGAAGAAGGGGGCAGGGGTGCTTTCTTT
CSVEEGGRGAFF
>TRBJ1-1|-|TRBD1|TRBV28
TGTGCCAGCAGATCACAGGGGGGAGGCACTGAAGCTTTCTTT
CASRSQGGGTEAFF
>TRBJ2-4|-|-|TRBV28
TGTGCCAGCAGTTTGTTCAGGGTCCTAACCAAAAACATTCAGTACTTC
CASSLFRVLTKNIQYF
>TRBJ2-7|-|TRBD1|TRBV19
TGTGCCAGTAGTTCGGGACAGGGGGGCGAGCAGTACTTC
CASSSGQGGEQYF
>TRBJ2-2|-|TRBD1|TRBV30
TGTGCCTGGAGTGTACGCAGGGGGACCGGGGAGCTGTTTTTT
CAWSVRRGTGELFF
>TRBJ1-2|-|-|TRBV7-9
TGTGCCAGCAGCGGAGGGATCCCCTCCGGCTACACCTTC
CASSGGIPSGYTF
>TRBJ2-3|-|-|TRBV3-1/TRBV3-2
TGTGCCAGCAGCCAAGGAAGGGGCCGCACAGATACGCAGTATTTT
CASSQGRGRTDTQYF
>TRBJ2-7|-|TRBD1|TRBV7-9
TGTGCCAGCAGCTTAGCCTTCAGGGGGCAAAGGTACGAGCAGTACTTC
CASSLAFRGQRYEQYF
>TRBJ2-5|-|-|TRBV7-3
TGTGCCAGCAGCCGCACGGGGGACAGCAAAGAGACCCAGTACTTC
CASSRTGDSKETQYF
>TRBJ1-5|-|-|TRBV28
TGTGCCAGCAGAAAGGGGCTCCGGGTGGGTTTCGGTCAGCCCCAGCATTTT
CASRKGLRVGFGQPQHF
>TRBJ1-3|-|-|TRBV7-9
TGTGCCAGCAGCTTAGCCTGGAAACAGGGCCGAGGAGGAAACACCATATATTTT
CASSLAWKQGRGGNTIYF
>TRBJ2-7|-|TRBD1|TRBV4-3
TGCGCCAGCAGCCGAGATATTACCGGGACAGGGGCCTACGAGCAGTACTTC
CASSRDITGTGAYEQYF
>TRBJ1-2|-|TRBD1|TRBV9
TGTGCCAGCAGCCGGGACAGGGGGCAGGGCTACACCTTC
CASSRDRGQGYTF
>TRBJ1-3|-|TRBD1|TRBV4-3
TGCGCCAGCAGCCAAGCCAGGGGGCCTGGAAACACCATATATTTT
CASSQARGPGNTIYF
>TRBJ1-2|-|TRBD1|TRBV19
TGTGCCAGTAGTATCGACAGGGGGAGGAACTATGGCTACACCTTC
CASSIDRGRNYGYTF
>TRBJ2-5|-|TRBD2|TRBV5-1
TGCGCCAGCAGCCCCCGAGGAGCTAGCGGGGGATCGGAGACCCAGTACTTC
CASSPRGASGGSETQYF
>TRBJ2-3|-|TRBD2|TRBV7-9
TGTGCCAGCAGCCGTGGGACTAGGGGCACAGATACGCAGTATTTT
CASSRGTRGTDTQYF
>TRBJ1-1|few|-|TRBV9
TGTGCCAGCAGTGGCGGGGGTAGGACTGAAGCTTTCTTT
CASSGGGRTEAFF
>TRBJ1-2|-|-|TRBV6-1
TGTGCCAGCAGTGAACCCTCCGCTAGTGGCTACACCTTC
CASSEPSASGYTF
>TRBJ1-5|-|TRBD1|TRBV6-5
TGTGCCAGCCAGGGACAGCGCAATCAGCCCCAGCATTTT
CASQGQRNQPQHF
>TRBJ2-5|-|TRBD2|TRBV15
TGTACCACCAGCCGTCGACGACTAGCCCAGGAGACCCAGTACTTC
CTTSRRRLAQETQYF